This is a list of T cell receptor beta chains from one sample in a study of blood T cell repertoires in COVID-19. Assay used: immunoSEQ multiplex PCR; TCRdb lists only in-frame clones, some missing. The sample contains some 50,000 clones, about 85% of which appear only once. Sequenced material: peripheral blood. The receptor source for this set is a woman aged 70-85 years with active COVID-19. Both conserved end residues are part of each CDR3. The order of the fields is J gene, V gene, D gene, clone size, CDR3 DNA, CDR3 protein. D genes are given only for firm matches. The size of a clone is reported for some rows only, either as once, few or many, or as a class for expanded clones.

J gene: TRBJ1-2; V gene: TRBV7-2; D gene: -; clone size: -; CDR3 DNA: TGTGCCAGCAGCCAATCGGGGGGTGGCAGAGGTGGCTACACCTTC; CDR3 protein: CASSQSGGGRGGYTF
J gene: TRBJ2-7; V gene: TRBV10-3; D gene: TRBD2; clone size: -; CDR3 DNA: TGTGCCATCAGTGATCTAGCGGGGGCCTACGAGCAGTACTTC; CDR3 protein: CAISDLAGAYEQYF
J gene: TRBJ2-7; V gene: TRBV5-1; D gene: TRBD1; clone size: -; CDR3 DNA: TGCGCCAGCATTTGGGCCCCGGGACAGGGGAACGAGCAGTACTTC; CDR3 protein: CASIWAPGQGNEQYF
J gene: TRBJ2-1; V gene: TRBV7-6; D gene: -; clone size: -; CDR3 DNA: TGTGCCAGCAGCTTAGTAGGCGGGGACCGCCGGGCTCGCTCCTACAATGAGCAGTTCTTC; CDR3 protein: CASSLVGGDRRARSYNEQFF
J gene: TRBJ2-5; V gene: TRBV11-2; D gene: -; clone size: -; CDR3 DNA: TGTGCCAGCAGCTTAGTCCGGGGGTTTGAAGGGGAGACCCAGTACTTC; CDR3 protein: CASSLVRGFEGETQYF
J gene: TRBJ2-7; V gene: TRBV12-3/TRBV12-4; D gene: -; clone size: -; CDR3 DNA: TGTGCCAGCAGTTTATCTAGGTACGAGCAGTACTTC; CDR3 protein: CASSLSRYEQYF
J gene: TRBJ1-5; V gene: TRBV6-5; D gene: TRBD1; clone size: -; CDR3 DNA: TGTGCCACAACGACAGGGTCTCAGCCCCAGCATTTT; CDR3 protein: CATTTGSQPQHF
J gene: TRBJ1-1; V gene: TRBV12-3/TRBV12-4; D gene: -; clone size: -; CDR3 DNA: TGTGCCAGCAGTTTAGGGCAGAACACTGAAGCTTTCTTT; CDR3 protein: CASSLGQNTEAFF
J gene: TRBJ1-4; V gene: TRBV5-4; D gene: TRBD1; clone size: -; CDR3 DNA: TGTGCCAGCAGCTACACCGGGACAGGGGGAGAAAAACTGTTTTTT; CDR3 protein: CASSYTGTGGEKLFF
J gene: TRBJ2-1; V gene: TRBV2; D gene: TRBD1; clone size: few; CDR3 DNA: TGTGCCAGCAGGCATTTACAGGGGAGCAATGAGCAGTTCTTC; CDR3 protein: CASRHLQGSNEQFF
J gene: TRBJ2-7; V gene: TRBV4-2; D gene: -; clone size: once; CDR3 DNA: TGTGCCAGCAGCCAAGATGCTTACTTGCAGTACTTC; CDR3 protein: CASSQDAYLQYF
J gene: TRBJ2-5; V gene: TRBV6-5; D gene: TRBD1; clone size: -; CDR3 DNA: TGTGCCAGCAGTCCCTGGACAGGCGGAGAGACCCAGTACTTC; CDR3 protein: CASSPWTGGETQYF
J gene: TRBJ1-4; V gene: TRBV27; D gene: -; clone size: -; CDR3 DNA: TGTGCCAGCAGTTTTAGGGGGGGGAATAATGAAAAACTGTTTTTT; CDR3 protein: CASSFRGGNNEKLFF